Listed here are 10 T cell receptor beta chains from one sample, sequenced in a study of shared clonotypes between healthy human individuals. The repertoire was sequenced with immunoSEQ multiplex PCR; TCRdb's copy has only in-frame clones and lacks some. The sample holds 2 million to 3 million clones, 93% seen once. Sequencing was done on a sample of naive CD4+ T cells from PBMCs. Subset specified: CD45RA+ positively selected. These receptors all stem from a man aged 18 to 35 in good health. Some clones in this sample may be carry-over from other donors' samples.

The chain carries TRBV6-6 and TRBJ1-2; D call uncertain. The CDR3 spans 15 residues. CDR1 MNHNY and CDR2 SVGAGI come from the germline V gene (reference sequence). V lost 0 bases, J lost 6 bases, and 14 bases lay in between. The CDR3 sequence is CASSYSGVSGDGYTF. DNA for the CDR3: TGTGCCAGCAGTTACTCGGGCGTCTCGGGAGATGGCTACACCTTC.

The chain combines TRBV7-8 with TRBJ2-2; 12 nucleotides align to TRBD2. CDR1 SGHVS and CDR2 FQNEAQ come from the germline V gene. The CDR3 spans 16 residues. Trimming cost V 7 bases and J 6 bases; bases outside gene matches: 9. CDR3 loop: CASTPTSGRSAGELFF. The CDR3 coding sequence is TGTGCCAGCACCCCCACTAGCGGGAGGTCGGCCGGGGAGCTGTTTTTT.

A remark on this clone: The identical CDR3 is also encoded by other nucleotide sequences in the sample. The chain couples TRBV18 to TRBJ2-5; D is unresolved. The CDR3 length is 12 residues. Trimming shortened V by 3 bases and J by 5 bases, and 7 bases separated the two germline ends. Germline CDR1 reads KGHSH; CDR2 reads LQKENI. CDR3 sequence (DNA): TGTGCCAGCTCACCCCAACGGGAGACCCAGTACTTC. Residues: CASSPQRETQYF.

The chain employs TRBV27 and TRBJ2-7; D is unclear. Germline assignment: CDR1 MNHEY and CDR2 SMNVEV (reference sequence). V was cut by 6 bases and J by 7 bases, with 16 bases left in between. This CDR3 contains 13 residues. The CDR3 nucleotides read TGTGCCAGCAGCGTCAAACACCGTTCGGAGCAGTACTTC. This codes for CASSVKHRSEQYF.

This chain links TRBV6-6 with TRBJ2-5; D not resolved. Trimming cost V 6 bases and J 1 base, with 15 bases left between them. CDR3 length: 15 residues. From germline, CDR1 is MNHNY and CDR2 SVGAGI (reference sequence). The CDR3 bases are TGTGCCAGCAGCCGACTCCGGGTCCCCCAAGAGACCCAGTACTTC. It codes for CASSRLRVPQETQYF.

This clone turned up a few times. This chain links TRBV30 with TRBJ1-3; D uncertain. CDR3 length: 13 amino acids. Germline CDR1 reads GTSNPN; CDR2 reads SVGIG (reference sequence). Trimming took off 0 bases at V and 4 bases at J, with 7 bases between the two ends. CDR3 sequence: CAWSVIQGNTIYF. CDR3 DNA sequence: TGTGCCTGGAGTGTAATTCAGGGAAACACCATATATTTT.

For this clone: This sample includes further DNA sequences coding for the same CDR3. The chain combines TRBV30 with TRBJ1-5; the match to TRBD1 covers 8 bases. V trimming: 8 bases; J trimming: 4 bases; junction bases outside the gene matches: 4. Germline CDR1 is GTSNPN and CDR2 is SVGIG (reference sequence). The CDR3 loop spans 12 amino acids. CDR3 residues: CAHGQGNQPQHF. DNA of the CDR3: TGTGCCCACGGACAGGGAAATCAGCCCCAGCATTTT. The entire variable domain, with the rest obtained from reference TRBV30 and TRBJ1-5, is as follows: SQTIHQWPATLVQPVGSPLSLECTVEGTSNPNLYWYRQAAGRGLQLLFYSVGIGQISSEVPQNLSASRPQDRQFILSSKKLLLSDSGFYLCAHGQGNQPQHFGDGTRLSIL.

The CDR3 DNA reads as TGTGCCAGCAGCCCCGAAAGTGCCTCTGGAAACACCATATATTTT. This sequence encodes CASSPESASGNTIYF. The chain is built from TRBV7-2 and TRBJ1-3, with no clear D. The CDR3 has 15 amino acids. V was shortened by 5 bases and J by 0 bases, with 11 bases between the two germline ends. Germline CDR1 reads SGHTA; CDR2 reads FQGNSA.

The genes are TRBV2 and TRBJ2-7, with D possibly called TRBD1 or TRBD2 (5 bases each). Germline V gene lookup returns CDR1 SNHLY and CDR2 FYNNEI. The CDR3 spans 14 residues. With 4 bases removed from V and 2 bases from J, the gap between germline ends came to 12 bases. CDR3 coding DNA: TGTGCCAGCAGTGGGCCCGGGACCCCCTACGAGCAGTACTTC. Protein product: CASSGPGTPYEQYF.

Concerning this clone itself: The junction departs from germline at one end; a sequencing error may be responsible. The chain employs TRBV2 and TRBJ2-2; D might be TRBD2 (5 bases). The germline V gene has CDR1 SNHLY and CDR2 FYNNEI. CDR3 size: 15 residues. The CDR3 region is CASSEDYPNTGELFF. In DNA form, the CDR3 reads TGTGCCAGCAGCGAAGACTACCCCAACACCGGGGAGCTGTTTTTT. The entire variable domain, with the rest obtained from reference TRBV2 and TRBJ2-2, is as follows: EPEVTQTPSHQVTQMGQEVILRCVPISNHLYFYWYRQILGQKVEFLVSFYNNEISEKSEIFDDQFSVERPDGSNFTLKIRSTKLEDSAMYFCASSEDYPNTGELFFGEGSRLTVL.